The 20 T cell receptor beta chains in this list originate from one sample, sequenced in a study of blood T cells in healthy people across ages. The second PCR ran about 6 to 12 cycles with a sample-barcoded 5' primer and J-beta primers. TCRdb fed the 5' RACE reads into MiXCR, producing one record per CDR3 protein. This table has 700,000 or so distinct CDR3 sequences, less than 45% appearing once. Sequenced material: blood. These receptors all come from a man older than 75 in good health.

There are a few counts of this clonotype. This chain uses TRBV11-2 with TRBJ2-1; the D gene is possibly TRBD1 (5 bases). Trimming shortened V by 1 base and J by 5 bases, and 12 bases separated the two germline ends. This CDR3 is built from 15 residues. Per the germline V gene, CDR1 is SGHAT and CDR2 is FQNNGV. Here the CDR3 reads CASSLVTGANNEQFF. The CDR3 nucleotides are TGTGCCAGCAGCTTAGTGACTGGGGCGAACAATGAGCAGTTCTTC.

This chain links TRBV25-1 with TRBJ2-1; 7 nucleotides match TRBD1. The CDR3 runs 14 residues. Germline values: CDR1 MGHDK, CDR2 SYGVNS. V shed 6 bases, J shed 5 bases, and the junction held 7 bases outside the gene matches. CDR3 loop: CASSTTGDHNEQFF. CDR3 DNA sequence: TGTGCCAGCAGCACTACAGGGGACCACAATGAGCAGTTCTTC. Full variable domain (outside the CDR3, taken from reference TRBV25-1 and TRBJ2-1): EADIYQTPRYLVIGTGKKITLECSQTMGHDKMYWYQQDPGMELHLIHYSYGVNSTEKGDLSSESTVSRIRTEHFPLTLESARPSHTSQYLCASSTTGDHNEQFFGPGTRLTVL.

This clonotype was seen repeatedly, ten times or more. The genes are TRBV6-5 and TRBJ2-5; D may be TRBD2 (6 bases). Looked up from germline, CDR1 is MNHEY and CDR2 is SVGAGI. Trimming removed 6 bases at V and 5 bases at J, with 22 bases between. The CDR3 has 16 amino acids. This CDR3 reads CASSDPSGSVGETQYF. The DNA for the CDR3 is TGTGCCAGCAGCGACCCCTCCGGGAGTGTTGGGGAGACCCAGTACTTC.

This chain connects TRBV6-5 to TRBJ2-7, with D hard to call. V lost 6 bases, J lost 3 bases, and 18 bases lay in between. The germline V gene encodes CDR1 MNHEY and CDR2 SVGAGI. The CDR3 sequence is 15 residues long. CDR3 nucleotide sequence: TGTGCCAGCAGGCCCACAAATGGCCCATACTACGAGCAGTACTTC. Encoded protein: CASRPTNGPYYEQYF.

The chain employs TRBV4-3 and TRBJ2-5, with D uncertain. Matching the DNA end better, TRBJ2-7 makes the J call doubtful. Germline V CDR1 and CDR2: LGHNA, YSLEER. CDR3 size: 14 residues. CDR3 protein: CASSQEDVGHEQYF. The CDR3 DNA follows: TGCGCCAGCAGCCAAGAGGACGTCGGGCACGAGCAGTACTTC.

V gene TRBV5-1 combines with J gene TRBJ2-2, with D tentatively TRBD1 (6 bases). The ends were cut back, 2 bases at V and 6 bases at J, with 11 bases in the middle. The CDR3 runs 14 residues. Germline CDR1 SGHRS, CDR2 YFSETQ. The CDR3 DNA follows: TGCGCCAGCAGCTTCACCAGGGGACCCGGGGAGCTGTTTTTT. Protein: CASSFTRGPGELFF.

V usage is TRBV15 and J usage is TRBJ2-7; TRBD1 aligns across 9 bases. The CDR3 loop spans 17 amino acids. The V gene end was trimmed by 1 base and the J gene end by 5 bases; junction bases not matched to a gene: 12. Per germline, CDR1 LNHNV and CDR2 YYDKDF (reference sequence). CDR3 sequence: CATSRAPAGTGRNEQYF. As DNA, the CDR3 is TGTGCCACCAGCAGAGCTCCAGCCGGGACAGGGAGGAACGAGCAGTACTTC. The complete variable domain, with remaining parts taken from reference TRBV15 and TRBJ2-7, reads DAMVIQNPRYQVTQFGKPVTLSCSQTLNHNVMYWYQQKSSQAPKLLFHYYDKDFNNEADTPDNFQSRRPNTSFCFLDIRSPGLGDTAMYLCATSRAPAGTGRNEQYFGPGTRLTVT.

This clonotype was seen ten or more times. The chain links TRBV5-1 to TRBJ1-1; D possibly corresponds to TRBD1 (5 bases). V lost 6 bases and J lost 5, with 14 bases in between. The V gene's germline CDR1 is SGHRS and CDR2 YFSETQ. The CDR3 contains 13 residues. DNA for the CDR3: TGCGCCAGCACCCCAGACAGTTATACTGAAGCTTTCTTT. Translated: CASTPDSYTEAFF.

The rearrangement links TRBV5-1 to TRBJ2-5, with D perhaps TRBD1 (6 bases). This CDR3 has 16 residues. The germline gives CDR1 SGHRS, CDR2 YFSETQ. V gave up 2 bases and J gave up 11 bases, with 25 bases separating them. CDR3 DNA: TGCGCCAGCAGCTTCGGGACACTTCAGCTCTCCTACGGGCAGTACTTC. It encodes CASSFGTLQLSYGQYF.

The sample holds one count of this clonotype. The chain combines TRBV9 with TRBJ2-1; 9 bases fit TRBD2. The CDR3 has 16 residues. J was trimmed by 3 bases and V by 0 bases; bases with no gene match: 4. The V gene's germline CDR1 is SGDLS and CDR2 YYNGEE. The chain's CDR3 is CASSVVVAGDYNEQFF. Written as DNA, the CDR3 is TGTGCCAGCAGCGTAGTTGTAGCGGGGGACTACAATGAGCAGTTCTTC.

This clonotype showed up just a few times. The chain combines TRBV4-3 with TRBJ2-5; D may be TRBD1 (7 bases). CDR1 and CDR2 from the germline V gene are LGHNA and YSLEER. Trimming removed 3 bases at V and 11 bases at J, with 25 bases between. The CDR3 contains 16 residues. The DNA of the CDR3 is TGCGCCAGCAGCCAGTCCCCTCAGGGGGGTTTCGATGAGCAGTACTTC. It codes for CASSQSPQGGFDEQYF.

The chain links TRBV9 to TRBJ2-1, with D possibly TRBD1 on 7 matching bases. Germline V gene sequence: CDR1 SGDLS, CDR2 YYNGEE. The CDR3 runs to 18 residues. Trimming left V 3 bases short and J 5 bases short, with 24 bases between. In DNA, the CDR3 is TGTGCCAGCAGCGCCCGCGGGGACAGACCTGGCAACAACAATGAGCAGTTCTTC. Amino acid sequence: CASSARGDRPGNNNEQFF.

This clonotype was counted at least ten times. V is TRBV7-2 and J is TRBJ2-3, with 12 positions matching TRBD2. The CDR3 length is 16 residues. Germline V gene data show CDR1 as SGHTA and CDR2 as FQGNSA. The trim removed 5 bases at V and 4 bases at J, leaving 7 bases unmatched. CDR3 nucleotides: TGTGCCAGCAGCCCCACCCTAGCGGGAGGGCCAGATACGCAGTATTTT. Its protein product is CASSPTLAGGPDTQYF.

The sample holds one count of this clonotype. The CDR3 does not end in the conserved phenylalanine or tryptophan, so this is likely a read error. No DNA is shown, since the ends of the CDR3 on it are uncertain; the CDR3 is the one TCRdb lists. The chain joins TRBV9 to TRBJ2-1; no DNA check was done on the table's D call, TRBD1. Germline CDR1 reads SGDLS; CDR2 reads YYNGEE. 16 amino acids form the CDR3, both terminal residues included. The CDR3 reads CASSVARQGGGEQFFG.

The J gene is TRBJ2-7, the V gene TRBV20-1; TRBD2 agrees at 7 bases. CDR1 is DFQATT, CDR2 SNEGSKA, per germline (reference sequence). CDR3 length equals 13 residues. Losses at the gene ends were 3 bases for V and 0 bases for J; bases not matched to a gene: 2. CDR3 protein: CSASAGDSYEQYF. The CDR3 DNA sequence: TGCAGTGCTAGCGCGGGGGACTCCTACGAGCAGTACTTC.

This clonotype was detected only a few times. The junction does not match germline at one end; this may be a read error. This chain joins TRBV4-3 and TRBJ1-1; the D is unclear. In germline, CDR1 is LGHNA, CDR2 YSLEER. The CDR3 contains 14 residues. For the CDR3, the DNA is TGCGCCAGCAGCCGAGACCCTAGTAACAGTGAAGCTTTCTTT. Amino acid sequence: CASSRDPSNSEAFF.

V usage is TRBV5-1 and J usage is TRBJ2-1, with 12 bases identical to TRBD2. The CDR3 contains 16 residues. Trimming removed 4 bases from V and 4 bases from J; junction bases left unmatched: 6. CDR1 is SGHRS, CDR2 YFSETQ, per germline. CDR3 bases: TGCGCCAGCAGCCGATGGGGGACTAGCGGGTACAATGAGCAGTTCTTC. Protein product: CASSRWGTSGYNEQFF.

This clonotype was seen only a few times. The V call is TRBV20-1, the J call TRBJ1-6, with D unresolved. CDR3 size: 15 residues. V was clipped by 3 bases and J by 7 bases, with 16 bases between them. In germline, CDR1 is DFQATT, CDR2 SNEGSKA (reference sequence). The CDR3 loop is CSARANRAPNSPLHF. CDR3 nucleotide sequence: TGCAGTGCTAGGGCAAACCGAGCCCCCAATTCACCCCTCCACTTT.

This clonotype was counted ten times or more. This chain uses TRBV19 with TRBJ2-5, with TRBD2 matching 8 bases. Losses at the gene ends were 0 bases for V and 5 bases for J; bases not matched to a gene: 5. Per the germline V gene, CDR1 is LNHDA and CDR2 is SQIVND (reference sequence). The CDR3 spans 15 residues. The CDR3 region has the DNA TGTGCCAGTAGTATAGATAGGACTAGCTCGGAGACCCAGTACTTC. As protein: CASSIDRTSSETQYF. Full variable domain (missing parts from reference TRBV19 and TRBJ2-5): DGGITQSPKYLFRKEGQNVTLSCEQNLNHDAMYWYRQDPGQGLRLIYYSQIVNDFQKGDIAEGYSVSREKKESFPLTVTSAQKNPTAFYLCASSIDRTSSETQYFGPGTRLLVL.

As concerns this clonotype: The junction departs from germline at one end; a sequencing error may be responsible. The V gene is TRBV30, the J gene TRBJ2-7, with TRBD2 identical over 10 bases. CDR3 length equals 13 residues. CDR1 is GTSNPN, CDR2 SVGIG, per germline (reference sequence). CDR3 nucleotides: TGCGCCTGGAAAAGCGGGGGGGCCAGGGAGCAGTACTTC. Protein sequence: CAWKSGGAREQYF.